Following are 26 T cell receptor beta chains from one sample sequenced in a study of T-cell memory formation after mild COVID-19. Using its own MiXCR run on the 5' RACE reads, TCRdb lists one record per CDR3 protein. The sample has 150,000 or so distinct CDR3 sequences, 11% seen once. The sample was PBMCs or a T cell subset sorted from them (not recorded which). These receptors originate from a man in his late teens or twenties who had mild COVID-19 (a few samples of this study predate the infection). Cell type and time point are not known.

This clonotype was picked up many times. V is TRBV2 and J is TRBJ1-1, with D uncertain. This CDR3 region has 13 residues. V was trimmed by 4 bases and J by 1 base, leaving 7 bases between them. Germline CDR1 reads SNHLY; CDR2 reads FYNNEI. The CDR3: CASSVQPNTEAFF. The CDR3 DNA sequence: TGTGCCAGCAGTGTACAACCGAACACTGAAGCTTTCTTT.

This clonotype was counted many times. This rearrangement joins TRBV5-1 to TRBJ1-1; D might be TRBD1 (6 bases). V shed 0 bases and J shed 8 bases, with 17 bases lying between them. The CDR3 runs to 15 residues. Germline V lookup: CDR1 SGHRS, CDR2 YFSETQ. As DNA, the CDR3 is TGCGCCAGCAGCTTGGCGGGGGGCCGGAGTAAAGAAGCTTTCTTT. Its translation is CASSLAGGRSKEAFF.

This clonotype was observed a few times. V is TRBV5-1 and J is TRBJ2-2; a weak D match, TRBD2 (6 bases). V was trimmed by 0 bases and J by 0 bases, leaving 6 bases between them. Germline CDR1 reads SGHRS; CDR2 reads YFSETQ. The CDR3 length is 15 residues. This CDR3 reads CASSLASANTGELFF. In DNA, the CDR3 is TGCGCCAGCAGCTTGGCTAGCGCGAACACCGGGGAGCTGTTTTTT.

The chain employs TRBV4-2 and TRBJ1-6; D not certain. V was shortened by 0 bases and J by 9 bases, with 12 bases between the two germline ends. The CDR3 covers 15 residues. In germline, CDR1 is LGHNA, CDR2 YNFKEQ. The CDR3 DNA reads TGTGCCAGCAGCCAAGAACTCAGCTGGGGTTCACCCCTCCACTTT. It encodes CASSQELSWGSPLHF.

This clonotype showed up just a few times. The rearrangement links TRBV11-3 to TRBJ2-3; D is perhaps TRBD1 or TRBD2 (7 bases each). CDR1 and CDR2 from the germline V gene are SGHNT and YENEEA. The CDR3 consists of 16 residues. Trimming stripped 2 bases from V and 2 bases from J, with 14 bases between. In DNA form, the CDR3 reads TGTGCCAGCAGCTTAAGACAGGGAGGGCCCACAGATACGCAGTATTTT. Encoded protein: CASSLRQGGPTDTQYF.

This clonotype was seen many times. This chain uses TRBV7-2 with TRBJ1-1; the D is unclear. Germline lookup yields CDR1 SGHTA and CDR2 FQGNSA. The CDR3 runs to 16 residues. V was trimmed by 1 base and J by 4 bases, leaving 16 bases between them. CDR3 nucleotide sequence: TGTGCCAGCAGCTTAGAGGGCTTAGGCGTCCGCACTGAAGCTTTCTTT. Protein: CASSLEGLGVRTEAFF.

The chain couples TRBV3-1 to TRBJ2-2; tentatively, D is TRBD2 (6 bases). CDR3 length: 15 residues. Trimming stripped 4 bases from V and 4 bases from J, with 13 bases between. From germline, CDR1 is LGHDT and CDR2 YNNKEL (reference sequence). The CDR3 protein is CASSPVGGGTGELFF. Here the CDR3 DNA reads TGTGCCAGCAGCCCCGTCGGGGGTGGCACCGGGGAGCTGTTTTTT.

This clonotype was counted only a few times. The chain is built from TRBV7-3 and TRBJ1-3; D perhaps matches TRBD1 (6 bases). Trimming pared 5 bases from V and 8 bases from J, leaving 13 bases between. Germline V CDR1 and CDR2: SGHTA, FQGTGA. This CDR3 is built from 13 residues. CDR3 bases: TGTGCCAGCAGCCTAAAGGGGGGGGACACCATATATTTT. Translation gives CASSLKGGDTIYF. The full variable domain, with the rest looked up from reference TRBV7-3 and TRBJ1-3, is GAGVSQTPSNKVTEKGKYVELRCDPISGHTALYWYRQSLGQGPEFLIYFQGTGAADDSGLPNDRFFAVRPEGSVSTLKIQRTERGDSAVYLCASSLKGGDTIYFGEGSWLTVV.

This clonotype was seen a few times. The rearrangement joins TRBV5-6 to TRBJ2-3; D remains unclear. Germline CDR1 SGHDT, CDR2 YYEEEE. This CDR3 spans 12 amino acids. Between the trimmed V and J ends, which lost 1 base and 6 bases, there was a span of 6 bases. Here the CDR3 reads CASSLMGDTQYF. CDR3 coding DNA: TGTGCCAGCAGCTTGATGGGGGATACGCAGTATTTT. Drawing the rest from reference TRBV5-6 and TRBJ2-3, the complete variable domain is DAGVTQSPTHLIKTRGQQVTLRCSPKSGHDTVSWYQQALGQGPQFIFQYYEEEERQRGNFPDRFSGHQFPNYSSELNVNALLLGDSALYLCASSLMGDTQYFGPGTRLTVL.

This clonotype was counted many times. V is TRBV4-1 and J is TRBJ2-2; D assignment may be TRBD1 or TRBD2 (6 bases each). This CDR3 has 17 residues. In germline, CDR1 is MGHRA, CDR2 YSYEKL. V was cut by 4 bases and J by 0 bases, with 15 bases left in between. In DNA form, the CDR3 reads TGCGCCAGCAGCCGTATCCTCGGGGGCCCGAACACCGGGGAGCTGTTTTTT. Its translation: CASSRILGGPNTGELFF.

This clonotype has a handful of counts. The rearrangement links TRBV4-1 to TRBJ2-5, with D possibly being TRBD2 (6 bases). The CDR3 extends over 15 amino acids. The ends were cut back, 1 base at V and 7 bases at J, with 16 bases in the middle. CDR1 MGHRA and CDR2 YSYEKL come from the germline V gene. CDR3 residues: CASSQAAQSGVTQYF. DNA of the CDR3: TGCGCCAGCAGCCAAGCCGCACAATCGGGGGTGACCCAGTACTTC.

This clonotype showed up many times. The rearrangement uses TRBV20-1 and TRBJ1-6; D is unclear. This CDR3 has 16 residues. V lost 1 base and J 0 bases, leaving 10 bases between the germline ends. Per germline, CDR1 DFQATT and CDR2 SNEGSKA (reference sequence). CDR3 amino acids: CSARVTGSSYNSPLHF. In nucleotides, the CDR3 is TGCAGTGCTAGAGTGACCGGGAGCTCCTATAATTCACCCCTCCACTTT.

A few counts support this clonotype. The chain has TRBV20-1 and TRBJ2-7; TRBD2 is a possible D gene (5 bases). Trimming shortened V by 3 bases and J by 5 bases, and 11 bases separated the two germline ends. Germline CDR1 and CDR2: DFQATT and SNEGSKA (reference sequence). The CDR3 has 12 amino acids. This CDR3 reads CSARAGGDEQYF. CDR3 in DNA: TGCAGTGCTAGGGCGGGCGGCGACGAGCAGTACTTC.

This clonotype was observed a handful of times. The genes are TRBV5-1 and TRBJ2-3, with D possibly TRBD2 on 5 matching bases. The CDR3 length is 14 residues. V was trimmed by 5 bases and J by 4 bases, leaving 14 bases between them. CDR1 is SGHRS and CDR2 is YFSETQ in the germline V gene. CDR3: CASSFVQEADTQYF. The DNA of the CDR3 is TGCGCCAGCAGTTTCGTTCAGGAGGCAGATACGCAGTATTTT. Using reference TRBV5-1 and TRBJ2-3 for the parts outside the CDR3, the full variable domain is KAGVTQTPRYLIKTRGQQVTLSCSPISGHRSVSWYQQTPGQGLQFLFEYFSETQRNKGNFPGRFSGRQFSNSRSEMNVSTLELGDSALYLCASSFVQEADTQYFGPGTRLTVL.

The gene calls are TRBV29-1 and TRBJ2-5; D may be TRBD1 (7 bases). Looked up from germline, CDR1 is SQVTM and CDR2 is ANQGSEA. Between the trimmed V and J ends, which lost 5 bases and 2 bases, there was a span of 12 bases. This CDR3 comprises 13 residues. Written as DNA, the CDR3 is TGCAGCGTTCACGGGGGACAGCAAGAGACCCAGTACTTC. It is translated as CSVHGGQQETQYF.

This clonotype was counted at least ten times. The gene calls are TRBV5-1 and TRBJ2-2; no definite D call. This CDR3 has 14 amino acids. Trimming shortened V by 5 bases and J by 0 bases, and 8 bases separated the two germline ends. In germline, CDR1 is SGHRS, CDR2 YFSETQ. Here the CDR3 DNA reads TGCGCCAGCAGGGTACTAACGAACACCGGGGAGCTGTTTTTT. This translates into CASRVLTNTGELFF.

The CDR3: CASSEALLGDTQYF. DNA of the CDR3: TGTGCCAGCAGTGAAGCGCTCCTCGGGGATACGCAGTATTTT. V gene TRBV2 combines with J gene TRBJ2-3; D ambiguous. The CDR3 spans 14 residues. The V end lost 0 bases, the J end lost 6 bases, and 10 bases lay between the germline ends. Per the germline V gene, CDR1 is SNHLY and CDR2 is FYNNEI.

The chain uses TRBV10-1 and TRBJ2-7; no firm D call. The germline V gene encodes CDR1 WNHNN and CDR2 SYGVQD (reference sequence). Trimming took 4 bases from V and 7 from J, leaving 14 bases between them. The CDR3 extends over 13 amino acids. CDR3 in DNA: TGCGCCAGCAGTGGAGGCTACCCCCATGAGCAGTACGTC. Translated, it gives CASSGGYPHEQYV.

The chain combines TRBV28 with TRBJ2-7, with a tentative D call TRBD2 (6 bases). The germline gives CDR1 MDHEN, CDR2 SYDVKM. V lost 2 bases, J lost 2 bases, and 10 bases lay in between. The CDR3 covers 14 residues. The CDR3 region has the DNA TGTGCCAGCAGTTTAGGCGGGGCCACCTACGAGCAGTACGTC. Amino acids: CASSLGGATYEQYV.

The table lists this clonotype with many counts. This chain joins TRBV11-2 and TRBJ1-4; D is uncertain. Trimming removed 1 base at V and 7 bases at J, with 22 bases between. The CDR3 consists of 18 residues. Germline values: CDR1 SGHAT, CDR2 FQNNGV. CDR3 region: CASSLGRGFSRALEKLFF. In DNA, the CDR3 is TGTGCCAGCAGCTTAGGGCGGGGTTTCTCCCGGGCCCTTGAAAAACTGTTTTTT.

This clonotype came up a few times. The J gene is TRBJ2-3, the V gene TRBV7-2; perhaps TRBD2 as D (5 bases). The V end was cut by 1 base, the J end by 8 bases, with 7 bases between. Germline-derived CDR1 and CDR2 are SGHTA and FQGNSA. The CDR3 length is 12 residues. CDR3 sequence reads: CASSLDLATQYF. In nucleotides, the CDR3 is TGTGCCAGCAGCTTAGACCTAGCTACGCAGTATTTT.

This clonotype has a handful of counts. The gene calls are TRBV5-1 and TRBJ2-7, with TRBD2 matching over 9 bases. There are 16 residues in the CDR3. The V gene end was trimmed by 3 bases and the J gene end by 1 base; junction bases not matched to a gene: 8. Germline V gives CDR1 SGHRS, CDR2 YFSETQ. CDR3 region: CASSYRPAGGSYEQYF. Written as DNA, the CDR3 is TGCGCCAGCAGCTACCGGCCAGCGGGGGGATCCTACGAGCAGTACTTC.

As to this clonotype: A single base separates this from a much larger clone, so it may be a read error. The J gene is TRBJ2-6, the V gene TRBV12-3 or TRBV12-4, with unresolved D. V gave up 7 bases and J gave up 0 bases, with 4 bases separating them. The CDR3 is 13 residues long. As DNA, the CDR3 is TGTGCCAGCACCCGCTCTGGGGCCAACGTCCTGACTTTC. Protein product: CASTRSGANVLTF.

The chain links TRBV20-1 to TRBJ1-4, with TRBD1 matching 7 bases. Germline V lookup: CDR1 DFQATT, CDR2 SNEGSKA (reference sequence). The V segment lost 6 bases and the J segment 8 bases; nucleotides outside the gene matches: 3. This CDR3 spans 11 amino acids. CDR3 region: CSAQGQEKLFF. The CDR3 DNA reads TGCAGTGCGCAGGGACAGGAAAAACTGTTTTTT.

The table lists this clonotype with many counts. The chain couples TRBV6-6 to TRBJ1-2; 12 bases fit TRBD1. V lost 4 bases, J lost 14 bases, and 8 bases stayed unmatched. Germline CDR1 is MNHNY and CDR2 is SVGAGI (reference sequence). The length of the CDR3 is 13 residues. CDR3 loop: CASSSYPGQGATF. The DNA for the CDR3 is TGTGCCAGCAGTTCCTACCCGGGACAGGGGGCAACCTTC.

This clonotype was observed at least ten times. The CDR3 DNA reads as TGTGCCAGCAGCTTAGTCGTTCGGGCTGAGCAGTTCTTC. It yields the protein CASSLVVRAEQFF. The chain links TRBV7-2 to TRBJ2-1; D not certain. V was shortened by 1 base and J by 9 bases, with 10 bases between the two germline ends. The germline V gene encodes CDR1 SGHTA and CDR2 FQGNSA. CDR3 size: 13 residues.